The 32 T cell receptor beta chains in this list originate from one sample, sequenced in a study of neoadjuvant anti-PD-1 for oral cavity cancer. Sample time point: after neoadjuvant nivolumab, at surgical resection. Measured with immunoSEQ multiplex PCR; TCRdb has only the in-frame clones, and not every one. Among around 70,000 clones listed, around 84% were seen once. The sequenced sample was PBMCs, obtained after nivolumab (anti-PD-1) treatment. The source of these receptors is a person aged 35-79 years with oral cavity squamous cell carcinoma.

The V gene is TRBV7-2, the J gene TRBJ1-5; TRBD1 is a possible D gene (6 bases). This CDR3 has 14 residues. Trimming stripped 6 bases from V and 4 bases from J, with 13 bases between. Germline CDR1 reads SGHTA; CDR2 reads FQGNSA. The chain's CDR3 is CASSTGLRNQPQHF. CDR3 bases: TGTGCCAGCAGTACAGGGCTGAGGAATCAGCCCCAGCATTTT.

The CDR3 DNA is TGCGCCAGCAGCTGGGACAGCTCTGGGGCCAACGTCCTGACTTTC. This translates into CASSWDSSGANVLTF. J is TRBJ2-6 and V is TRBV5-1; 7 positions match TRBD1. Trimming cost V 3 bases and J 0 bases; bases outside gene matches: 0. The CDR3 runs to 15 residues. Germline V gene data show CDR1 as SGHRS and CDR2 as YFSETQ. Filled out from reference TRBV5-1 and TRBJ2-6, the complete variable domain reads KAGVTQTPRYLIKTRGQQVTLSCSPISGHRSVSWYQQTPGQGLQFLFEYFSETQRNKGNFPGRFSGRQFSNSRSEMNVSTLELGDSALYLCASSWDSSGANVLTFGAGSRLTVL.

This clone was recorded only once. This chain uses TRBV30 with TRBJ2-7; D gene uncertain. This CDR3 is built from 12 residues. Trimming shortened V by 3 bases and J by 3 bases, and 9 bases separated the two germline ends. Germline values: CDR1 GTSNPN, CDR2 SVGIG (reference sequence). Here the CDR3 DNA reads TGTGCCTGGAGCGGGCAGAACTACGAGCAGTACTTC. Its protein product is CAWSGQNYEQYF.

The chain employs TRBV19 and TRBJ2-2; the match to TRBD2 covers 11 bases. Per germline, CDR1 LNHDA and CDR2 SQIVND (reference sequence). CDR3 length: 17 amino acids. J was trimmed by 5 bases and V by 3 bases; bases with no gene match: 8. CDR3 region: CASSIGGLAVSTGELFF. The CDR3 DNA sequence: TGTGCCAGTAGTATCGGGGGACTAGCGGTTTCTACCGGGGAGCTGTTTTTT.

The rearrangement uses TRBV13 and TRBJ2-6; perhaps TRBD1 as D (6 bases). The CDR3 covers 17 residues. CDR1 PRHDT and CDR2 FYEKMQ come from the germline V gene (reference sequence). Deletions cut 5 bases from V and 0 bases from J, with 14 bases between. The CDR3 region has the DNA TGTGCCAGCAGCCGATCAGGGGCCGGCTCTGGGGCCAACGTCCTGACTTTC. This codes for CASSRSGAGSGANVLTF. Filled out from reference TRBV13 and TRBJ2-6, the complete variable domain reads AAGVIQSPRHLIKEKRETATLKCYPIPRHDTVYWYQQGPGQDPQFLISFYEKMQSDKGSIPDRFSAQQFSDYHSELNMSSLELGDSALYFCASSRSGAGSGANVLTFGAGSRLTVL.

J is TRBJ1-2 and V is TRBV7-9; TRBD1 matches at 7 bases. The V segment lost 4 bases and the J segment 3 bases; nucleotides outside the gene matches: 11. CDR3 length: 16 amino acids. Germline assignment: CDR1 SEHNR and CDR2 FQNEAQ (reference sequence). The CDR3, as DNA: TGTGCCAGCAGCTCCGGAAGGGGGCAGGGGGACTATGGCTACACCTTC. This gives the protein CASSSGRGQGDYGYTF.

This chain joins TRBV10-2 and TRBJ1-5; 8 bases map to TRBD1. Germline V gives CDR1 WSHSY, CDR2 SAAADI. V lost 8 bases to trimming and J lost 2 bases; unmatched junction nucleotides: 17. The CDR3 totals 18 residues. The CDR3 nucleotides are TGCGCCAGCGGACTAGGACAGGGCTGGGAAAAGGGCAATCAGCCCCAGCATTTT. This sequence encodes CASGLGQGWEKGNQPQHF.

This clone was seen a single time. This chain joins TRBV19 and TRBJ1-1; D may be TRBD1 (5 bases). The CDR3 is 14 amino acids. Trimming removed 8 bases from V and 1 base from J, with 14 bases in between. CDR1 LNHDA and CDR2 SQIVND come from the germline V gene (reference sequence). CDR3 protein: CASAQGSGNTEAFF. The CDR3 bases are TGTGCCAGTGCGCAGGGCTCAGGGAACACTGAAGCTTTCTTT.

V usage is TRBV6-5 and J usage is TRBJ1-5; TRBD1 matches 9 bases. CDR1 and CDR2 from the germline V gene are MNHEY and SVGAGI. CDR3 size: 13 residues. Unmatched junction bases numbered 3, after V lost 6 bases and J lost 6 bases. CDR3 in amino acids: CASSVTGGQPQHF. The CDR3 coding sequence is TGTGCCAGCAGCGTGACAGGGGGTCAGCCCCAGCATTTT.

V is TRBV7-2 and J is TRBJ1-2, with 7 bases identical to TRBD1. The CDR3 extends over 15 amino acids. Unmatched junction bases numbered 10, after V lost 1 base and J lost 8 bases. Germline V gene lookup returns CDR1 SGHTA and CDR2 FQGNSA. In DNA form, the CDR3 reads TGTGCCAGCAGCTTAGACGGACAGGCCACGAGAGGCTACACCTTC. It specifies CASSLDGQATRGYTF.

The genes are TRBV29-1 and TRBJ2-1; 10 bases agree with TRBD2. The CDR3 sequence is 16 residues long. The V gene's germline CDR1 is SQVTM and CDR2 ANQGSEA. Losses at the gene ends were 4 bases for V and 7 bases for J; bases not matched to a gene: 13. In nucleotides, the CDR3 is TGCAGCGTTGTAGGGAGTAGCGGGAGGTCGGCGAATGAGCAGTTCTTC. Its translation: CSVVGSSGRSANEQFF.

The chain recombines TRBV19 with TRBJ2-3; TRBD2 matches 12 bases. This CDR3 is built from 16 residues. V was pared by 7 bases and J by 3 bases, with 8 bases of the junction left unmatched. Germline V gene data show CDR1 as LNHDA and CDR2 as SQIVND (reference sequence). The CDR3 region has the DNA TGTGCCAGTACCGAGACTAGCGGGAGCGGGACAGATACGCAGTATTTT. Its protein product is CASTETSGSGTDTQYF.

V is TRBV6-5 and J is TRBJ1-4; TRBD1 might be the D (5 bases). V dropped 6 bases and J dropped 5 bases, with 13 bases sitting between them. CDR1 is MNHEY, CDR2 SVGAGI, per germline. The CDR3 is 14 amino acids. CDR3 bases: TGTGCCAGCAGCTTTTCCCCAGGGAATGAAAAACTGTTTTTT. Protein sequence: CASSFSPGNEKLFF.

V gene TRBV30 combines with J gene TRBJ2-3, with D perhaps TRBD1 or TRBD2 (6 bases each). V dropped 7 bases and J dropped 2 bases, with 16 bases sitting between them. This CDR3 has 14 residues. Germline lookup yields CDR1 GTSNPN and CDR2 SVGIG (reference sequence). CDR3 amino acids: CASRRGAITDTQYF. The CDR3 region has the DNA TGTGCCTCCAGGAGGGGGGCAATCACAGATACGCAGTATTTT.

This clone was detected a few times. The chain links TRBV6-5 to TRBJ1-1; 9 bases map to TRBD1. Germline V CDR1 and CDR2: MNHEY, SVGAGI. The CDR3 is 14 amino acids. J lost 7 bases, V lost 4 bases, and 7 bases had no gene match. The CDR3 here is CASSLTGGSYEAFF. The CDR3, as DNA: TGTGCCAGCAGTTTAACAGGGGGCTCTTATGAAGCTTTCTTT.

The rearrangement joins TRBV27 to TRBJ2-1; D might be TRBD2 (5 bases). Germline CDR1 MNHEY, CDR2 SMNVEV (reference sequence). Deletions cut 6 bases from V and 10 bases from J, with 10 bases between. The CDR3 is made up of 11 amino acids. The CDR3 nucleotides read TGTGCCAGCAGAAAAGCGGCGGAGCAGTTCTTC. It is translated as CASRKAAEQFF.

CDR3 bases: TGTGCCGCTAGGACAGGGGCCCAGCCCCAGCATTTT. This translates into CAARTGAQPQHF. The V call is TRBV19, the J call TRBJ1-5, with TRBD1 matching over 9 bases. J lost 7 bases, V lost 11 bases, and 6 bases had no gene match. CDR3 length: 12 amino acids. CDR1 is LNHDA, CDR2 SQIVND, per germline (reference sequence).

The gene calls are TRBV6-5 and TRBJ2-3; no definite D call. V dropped 2 bases and J dropped 1 base, with 7 bases sitting between them. The CDR3 spans 14 residues. CDR1 MNHEY and CDR2 SVGAGI come from the germline V gene. CDR3 in amino acids: CASSYRAGTDTQYF. The DNA for the CDR3 is TGTGCCAGCAGTTACCGTGCCGGCACAGATACGCAGTATTTT.

This chain connects TRBV5-4 to TRBJ2-2; TRBD2 matches at 13 bases. Germline V lookup: CDR1 SGHNT, CDR2 YYREEE (reference sequence). The CDR3 covers 13 residues. Trimming cost V 7 bases and J 8 bases; bases outside gene matches: 2. The CDR3 coding sequence is TGTGCCAGCGGACTAGCGGGGGTTGGGGAGCTGTTTTTT. Protein sequence: CASGLAGVGELFF.

The J gene is TRBJ2-3, the V gene TRBV19, with D perhaps TRBD1 (5 bases). The length of the CDR3 is 17 residues. Germline CDR1 is LNHDA and CDR2 is SQIVND (reference sequence). V was trimmed by 5 bases and J by 0 bases, leaving 18 bases between them. CDR3 protein: CASSHQTVVFSTDTQYF. The DNA for the CDR3 is TGTGCCAGTAGTCATCAGACAGTCGTCTTTAGCACAGATACGCAGTATTTT.

This clone has only a few counts. The rearrangement joins TRBV30 to TRBJ1-1, with D maybe TRBD1 (6 bases). The CDR3 length is 13 residues. Trimming cost V 1 base and J 5 bases, with 11 bases left between them. The germline CDR1 and CDR2 sequences are GTSNPN and SVGIG (reference sequence). The CDR3 region has the DNA TGTGCCTGGAGTGACCTAGGGGGGACTGAAGCTTTCTTT. Translation: CAWSDLGGTEAFF.

This clone was found a few times. The chain uses TRBV7-9 and TRBJ2-1; 10 bases match TRBD2. The CDR3 is made up of 14 amino acids. Trimming took 3 bases from V and 5 from J; bases not matched to a gene: 1. Germline V gene data show CDR1 as SEHNR and CDR2 as FQNEAQ (reference sequence). CDR3 sequence reads: CASSFGTSDNEQFF. The DNA for the CDR3 is TGTGCCAGCAGCTTCGGGACTAGCGACAATGAGCAGTTCTTC.

The chain is built from TRBV6-1 and TRBJ1-1, with 10 bases aligning to TRBD1. The CDR3 extends over 15 amino acids. The V gene end was trimmed by 11 bases and the J gene end by 0 bases; junction bases not matched to a gene: 9. From germline, CDR1 is MNHNS and CDR2 SASEGT. The CDR3 sequence is CAAWDRGSMNTEAFF. DNA for the CDR3: TGTGCCGCATGGGACAGGGGATCCATGAACACTGAAGCTTTCTTT.

The chain joins TRBV19 to TRBJ2-3; the match to TRBD1 covers 10 bases. CDR1 LNHDA and CDR2 SQIVND come from the germline V gene (reference sequence). The CDR3 is 13 residues long. The V and J ends lost 5 bases and 4 bases, in that order; junction bases with no gene match: 0. CDR3 sequence (DNA): TGTGCCAGTAGTGGGACAGGGGCAGATACGCAGTATTTT. It specifies CASSGTGADTQYF.

The rearrangement uses TRBV10-1 and TRBJ2-5; D unclear. The CDR3 runs 13 residues. V gave up 5 bases and J gave up 2 bases, with 9 bases separating them. CDR1 is WNHNN and CDR2 is SYGVQD in the germline V gene (reference sequence). CDR3 in DNA: TGCGCCAGCAGTTCAGACATTCAAGAGACCCAGTACTTC. Encoded protein: CASSSDIQETQYF.

In its sample, this clone was seen a few times. The chain employs TRBV29-1 and TRBJ1-2; D ambiguous. V lost 6 bases, J lost 8 bases, and 13 bases lay in between. CDR1 and CDR2 from the germline V gene are SQVTM and ANQGSEA. The CDR3 has 11 amino acids. The CDR3 region is CSVADSGGYTF. CDR3 in DNA: TGCAGCGTCGCTGACTCGGGAGGCTACACCTTC.

This chain links TRBV19 with TRBJ2-3; D gene ambiguous. In germline, CDR1 is LNHDA, CDR2 SQIVND (reference sequence). This CDR3 region has 14 residues. The V end lost 7 bases, the J end lost 6 bases, and 17 bases lay between the germline ends. CDR3 sequence: CASTTIGNGDTQYF. The DNA of the CDR3 is TGTGCCAGTACTACAATCGGCAATGGGGATACGCAGTATTTT.

The chain has TRBV7-8 and TRBJ2-7; 14 positions match TRBD2. This CDR3 is 16 amino acids long. V was clipped by 2 bases and J by 6 bases; unmatched bases: 6. Per the germline V gene, CDR1 is SGHVS and CDR2 is FQNEAQ. CDR3 residues: CASSLRTSGRRAEQYF. The CDR3, as DNA: TGTGCCAGCAGCTTACGGACTAGCGGGAGGAGGGCCGAGCAGTACTTC.

The J gene is TRBJ1-1, the V gene TRBV7-3; 7 bases align to TRBD1. V lost 5 bases, J lost 4 bases, and 4 bases stayed unmatched. The germline gives CDR1 SGHTA, CDR2 FQGTGA. The CDR3 is 13 residues long. The CDR3 sequence is CASSQTGITEAFF. For the CDR3, the DNA is TGTGCCAGCAGCCAGACAGGGATCACTGAAGCTTTCTTT.

Only a few counts were recorded for this clone. This chain joins TRBV28 and TRBJ2-7, with D unclear. The CDR3 runs to 15 residues. From germline, CDR1 is MDHEN and CDR2 SYDVKM. Trimming shortened V by 6 bases and J by 4 bases, and 19 bases separated the two germline ends. The CDR3 DNA follows: TGTGCCAGCAGCCCCCCCGGCCACGACTCGTACGAGCAGTACTTC. Translated, it gives CASSPPGHDSYEQYF.

The gene calls are TRBV4-2 and TRBJ2-3, with 8 bases matching TRBD2. V trimming: 6 bases; J trimming: 2 bases; junction bases outside the gene matches: 10. Germline values: CDR1 LGHNA, CDR2 YNFKEQ. The CDR3 is 16 residues long. CDR3 region: CASRSRAGGPTDTQYF. In nucleotides, the CDR3 is TGTGCCAGCAGGTCACGCGCGGGGGGTCCCACAGATACGCAGTATTTT.

This chain links TRBV11-2 with TRBJ2-2, with D perhaps given as TRBD1 or TRBD2 (5 bases each). The ends were cut back, 5 bases at V and 5 bases at J, with 21 bases in the middle. Germline loops: CDR1 SGHAT, CDR2 FQNNGV. This CDR3 contains 17 residues. CDR3 protein: CASSPLGLGDWTGELFF. Written as DNA, the CDR3 is TGTGCCAGCAGCCCCCTAGGCCTGGGGGATTGGACCGGGGAGCTGTTTTTT.